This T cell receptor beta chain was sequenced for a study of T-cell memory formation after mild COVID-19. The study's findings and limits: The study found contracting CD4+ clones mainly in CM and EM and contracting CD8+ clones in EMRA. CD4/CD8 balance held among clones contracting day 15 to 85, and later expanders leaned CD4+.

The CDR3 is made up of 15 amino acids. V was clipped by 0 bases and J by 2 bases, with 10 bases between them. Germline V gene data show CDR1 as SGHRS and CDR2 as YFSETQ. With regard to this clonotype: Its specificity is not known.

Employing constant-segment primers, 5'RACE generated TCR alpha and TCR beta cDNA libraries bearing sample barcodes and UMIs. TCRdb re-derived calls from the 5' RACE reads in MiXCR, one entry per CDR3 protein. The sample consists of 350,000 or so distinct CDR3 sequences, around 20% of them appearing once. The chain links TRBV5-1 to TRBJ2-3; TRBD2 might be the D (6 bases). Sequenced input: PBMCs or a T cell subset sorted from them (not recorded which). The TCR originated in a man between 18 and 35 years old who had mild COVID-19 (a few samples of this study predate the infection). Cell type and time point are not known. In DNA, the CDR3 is TGCGCCAGCAGCTTGGGTGGCGGGACCACAGATACGCAGTATTTT. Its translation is CASSLGGGTTDTQYF.